The clone carrying this T cell receptor beta chain was observed at least ten times. Its specificity is not known. The entry originates in a study of T cells after yellow fever vaccination. This CDR3 has 15 amino acids. The V end was cut by 5 bases, the J end by 7 bases, with 20 bases between. Germline loops: CDR1 ENHRY, CDR2 SYGVKD. 5'RACE template switching produced TCR cDNA carrying a universal primer site and UMIs. One entry per CDR3 protein results from TCRdb running MiXCR on the 5' RACE reads. The top ten hold approximately 0.78% of the sample, which has around 140,000 distinct CDR3 sequences, around 7.7% seen once. Notes on the study in general: Overall, a small share of clonotypes was seen in both CD4 and CD8 compartments. Primary-vaccination clones mostly resurfaced post-booster (96% CD4, more than 80% CD8).

The receptor comes from a man younger than 45 who received the YFV17D yellow fever vaccine. Specimen: CD4+ T cells sorted from PBMCs, collected 5 days after the yellow fever booster vaccination. The gene calls are TRBV10-3 and TRBJ2-5, with TRBD1 as a possible D gene (6 bases). This CDR3 reads CAISSPGETGRTQYF. The CDR3 DNA sequence: TGTGCCATCAGTTCCCCCGGGGAAACAGGGCGGACCCAGTACTTC.